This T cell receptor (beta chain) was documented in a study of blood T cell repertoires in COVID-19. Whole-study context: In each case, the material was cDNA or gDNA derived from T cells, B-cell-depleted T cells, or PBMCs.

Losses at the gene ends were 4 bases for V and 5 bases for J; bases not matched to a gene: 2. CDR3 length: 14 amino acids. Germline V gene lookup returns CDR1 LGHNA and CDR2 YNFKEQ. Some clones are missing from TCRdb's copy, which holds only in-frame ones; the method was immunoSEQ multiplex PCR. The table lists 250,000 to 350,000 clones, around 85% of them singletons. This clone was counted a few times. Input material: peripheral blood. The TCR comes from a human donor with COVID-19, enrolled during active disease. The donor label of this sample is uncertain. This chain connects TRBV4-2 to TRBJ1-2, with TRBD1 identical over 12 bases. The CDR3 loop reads CASSPGQGAYGYTF. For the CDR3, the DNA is TGTGCCAGCAGCCCGGGACAGGGGGCTTATGGCTACACCTTC.